This TCR beta chain was recorded in a study of CD8+ T cells in alopecia areata. Cell sorting was applied to PBMCs, and CD4+ and CD8+ T cells were collected. This clone was found once. Its target is unknown. It was cDNA, reverse transcribed from extracted RNA, that served as the sequencing template. TCRdb keeps only in-frame clones here, not all; method: immunoSEQ multiplex PCR. Among about 99,000 clones, about 60% were seen once, and the ten largest hold about 8.8%. The CDR3 is 14 amino acids. Trimming stripped 2 bases from V and 0 bases from J, with 8 bases between. Looked up from germline, CDR1 is SGDLS and CDR2 is YYNGEE. Regarding the study as a whole: Clarity of TCR sharing across patients fell short of that in mice, possibly HLA-related. Scalp repertoires also include resident alphabeta T cells from normal skin. The study found higher clonality in lesional than normal scalp, especially in alopecia totalis/universalis.

The chain is built from TRBV9 and TRBJ1-1; D unclear. The TCR sequence derives from a human donor in good health. The specimen sequenced was CD4+ T cells sorted from blood. The CDR3 DNA reads TGTGCCAGCAGCGTCGGACCGATGAACACTGAAGCTTTCTTT. This gives the protein CASSVGPMNTEAFF. The whole variable domain, remainder taken from reference TRBV9 and TRBJ1-1, is DSGVTQTPKHLITATGQRVTLRCSPRSGDLSVYWYQQSLDQGLQFLIQYYNGEERAKGNILERFSAQQFPDLHSELNLSSLELGDSALYFCASSVGPMNTEAFFGQGTRLTVV.